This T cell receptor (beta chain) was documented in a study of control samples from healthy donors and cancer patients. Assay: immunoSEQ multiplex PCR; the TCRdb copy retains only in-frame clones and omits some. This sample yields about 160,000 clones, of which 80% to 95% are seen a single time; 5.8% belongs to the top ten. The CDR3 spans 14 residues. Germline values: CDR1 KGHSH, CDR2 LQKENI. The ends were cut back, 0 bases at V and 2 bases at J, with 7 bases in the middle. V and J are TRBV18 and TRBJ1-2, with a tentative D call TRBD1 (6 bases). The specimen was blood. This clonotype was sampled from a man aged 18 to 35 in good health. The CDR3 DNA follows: TGTGCCAGCTCACCACCAGACAGGAACTATGGCTACACCTTC. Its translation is CASSPPDRNYGYTF.